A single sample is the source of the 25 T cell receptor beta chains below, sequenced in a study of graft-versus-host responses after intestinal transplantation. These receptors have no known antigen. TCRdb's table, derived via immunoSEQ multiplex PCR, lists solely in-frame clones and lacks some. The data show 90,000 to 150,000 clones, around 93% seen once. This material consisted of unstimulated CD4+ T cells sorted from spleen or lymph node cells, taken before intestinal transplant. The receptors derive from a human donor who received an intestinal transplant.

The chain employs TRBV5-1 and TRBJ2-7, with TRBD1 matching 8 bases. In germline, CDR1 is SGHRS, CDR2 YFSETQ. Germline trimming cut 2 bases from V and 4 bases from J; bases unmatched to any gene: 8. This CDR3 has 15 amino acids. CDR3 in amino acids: CASSFGQGGGYEQYF. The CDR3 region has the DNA TGCGCCAGCAGCTTTGGACAGGGTGGGGGTTACGAGCAGTACTTC.

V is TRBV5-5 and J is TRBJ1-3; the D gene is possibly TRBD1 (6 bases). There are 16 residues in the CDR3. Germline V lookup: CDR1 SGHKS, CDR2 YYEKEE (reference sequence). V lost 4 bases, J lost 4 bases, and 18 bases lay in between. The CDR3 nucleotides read TGTGCCAGCAGCCCGAACGTTGGGGGGCGAGGAAACACCATATATTTT. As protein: CASSPNVGGRGNTIYF. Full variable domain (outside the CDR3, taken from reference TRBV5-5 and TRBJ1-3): DAGVTQSPTHLIKTRGQQVTLRCSPISGHKSVSWYQQVLGQGPQFIFQYYEKEERGRGNFPDRFSARQFPNYSSELNVNALLLGDSALYLCASSPNVGGRGNTIYFGEGSWLTVV.

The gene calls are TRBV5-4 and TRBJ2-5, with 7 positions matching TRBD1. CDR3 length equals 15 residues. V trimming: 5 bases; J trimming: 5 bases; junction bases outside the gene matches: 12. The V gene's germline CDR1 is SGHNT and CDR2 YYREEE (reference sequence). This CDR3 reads CASSKPGQKGETQYF. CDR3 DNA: TGTGCCAGCAGTAAACCGGGACAGAAAGGGGAGACCCAGTACTTC.

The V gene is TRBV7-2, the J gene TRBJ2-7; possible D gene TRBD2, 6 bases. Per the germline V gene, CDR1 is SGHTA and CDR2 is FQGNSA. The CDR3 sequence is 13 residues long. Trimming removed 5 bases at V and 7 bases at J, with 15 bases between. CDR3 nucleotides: TGTGCCAGCAGCAAGTGGACTACGGGGGAGCAGTACTTC. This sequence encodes CASSKWTTGEQYF.

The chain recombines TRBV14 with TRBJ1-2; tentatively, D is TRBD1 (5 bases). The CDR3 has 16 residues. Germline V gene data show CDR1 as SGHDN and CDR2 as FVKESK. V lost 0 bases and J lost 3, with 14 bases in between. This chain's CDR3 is CASSQEMQGRDYGYTF. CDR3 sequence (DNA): TGTGCCAGCAGCCAAGAGATGCAGGGCCGGGACTATGGCTACACCTTC.

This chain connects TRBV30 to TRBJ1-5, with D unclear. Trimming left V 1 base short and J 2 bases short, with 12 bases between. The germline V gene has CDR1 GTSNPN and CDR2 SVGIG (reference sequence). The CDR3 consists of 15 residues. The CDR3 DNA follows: TGTGCCTGGAGTGGAGCCGCTTGGCGCAATCAGCCCCAGCATTTT. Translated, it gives CAWSGAAWRNQPQHF.

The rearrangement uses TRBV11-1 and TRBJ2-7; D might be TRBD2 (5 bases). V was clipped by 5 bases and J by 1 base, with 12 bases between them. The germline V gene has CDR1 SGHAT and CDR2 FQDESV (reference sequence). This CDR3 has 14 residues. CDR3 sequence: CASSQFTGSYEQYF. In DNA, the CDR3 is TGTGCCAGCAGCCAATTTACGGGGTCCTACGAGCAGTACTTC.

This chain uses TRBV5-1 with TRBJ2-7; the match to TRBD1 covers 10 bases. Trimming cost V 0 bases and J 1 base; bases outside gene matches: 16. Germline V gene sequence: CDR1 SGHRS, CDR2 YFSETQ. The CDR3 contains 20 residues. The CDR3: CASSLAARTGGEIASYEQYF. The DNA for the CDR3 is TGCGCCAGCAGCTTGGCCGCGAGGACAGGGGGTGAGATAGCTTCCTACGAGCAGTACTTC.

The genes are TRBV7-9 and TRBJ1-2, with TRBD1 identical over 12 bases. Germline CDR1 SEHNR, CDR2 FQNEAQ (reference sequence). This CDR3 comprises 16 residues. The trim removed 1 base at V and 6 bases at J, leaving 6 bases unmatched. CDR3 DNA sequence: TGTGCCAGCAGCTTAGGCCTGGGACAGGGGGCGGATGGCTACACCTTC. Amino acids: CASSLGLGQGADGYTF.

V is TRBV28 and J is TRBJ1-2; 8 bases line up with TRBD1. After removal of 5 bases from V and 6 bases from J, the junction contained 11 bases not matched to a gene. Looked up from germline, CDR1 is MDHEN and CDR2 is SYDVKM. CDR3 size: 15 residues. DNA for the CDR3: TGTGCCAGCAGTACGCCCGGACAGGGCTTAGATGGCTACACCTTC. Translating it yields CASSTPGQGLDGYTF.

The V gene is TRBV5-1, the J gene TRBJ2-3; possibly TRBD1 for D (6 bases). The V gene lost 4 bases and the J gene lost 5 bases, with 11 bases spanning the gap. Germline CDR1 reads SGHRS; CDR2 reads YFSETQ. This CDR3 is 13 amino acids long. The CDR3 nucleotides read TGCGCCAGCAGCACGACAGGTCAAGATACGCAGTATTTT. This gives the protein CASSTTGQDTQYF.

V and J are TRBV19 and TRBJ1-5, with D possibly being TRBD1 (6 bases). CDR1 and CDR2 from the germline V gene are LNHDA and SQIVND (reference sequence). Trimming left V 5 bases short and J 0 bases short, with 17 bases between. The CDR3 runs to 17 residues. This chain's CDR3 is CASSYPPRGYSNQPQHF. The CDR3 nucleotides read TGTGCCAGTAGTTACCCCCCCAGGGGCTATAGCAATCAGCCCCAGCATTTT. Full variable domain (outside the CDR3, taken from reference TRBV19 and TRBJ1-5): DGGITQSPKYLFRKEGQNVTLSCEQNLNHDAMYWYRQDPGQGLRLIYYSQIVNDFQKGDIAEGYSVSREKKESFPLTVTSAQKNPTAFYLCASSYPPRGYSNQPQHFGDGTRLSIL.

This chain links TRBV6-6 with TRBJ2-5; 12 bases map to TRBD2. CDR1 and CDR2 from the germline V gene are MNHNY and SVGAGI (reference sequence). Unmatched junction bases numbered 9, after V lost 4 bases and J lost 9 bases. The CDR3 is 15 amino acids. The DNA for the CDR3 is TGTGCCAGCAGTTCCCTGACTAGCGGGGGCCAGGCCCAGTACTTC. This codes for CASSSLTSGGQAQYF.

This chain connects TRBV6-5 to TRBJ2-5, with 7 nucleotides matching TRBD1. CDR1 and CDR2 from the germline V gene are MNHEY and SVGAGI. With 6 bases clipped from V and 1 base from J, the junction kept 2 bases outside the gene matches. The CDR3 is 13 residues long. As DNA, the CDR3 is TGTGCCAGCAGCAGACAGGGCCAAGAGACCCAGTACTTC. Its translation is CASSRQGQETQYF.

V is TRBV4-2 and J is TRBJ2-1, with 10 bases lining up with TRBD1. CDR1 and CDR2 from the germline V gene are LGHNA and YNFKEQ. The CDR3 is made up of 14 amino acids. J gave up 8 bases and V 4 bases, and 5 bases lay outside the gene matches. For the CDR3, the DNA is TGTGCCAGCAGCCGTAGGGACAGGGGAGATGAGCAGTTCTTC. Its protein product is CASSRRDRGDEQFF.

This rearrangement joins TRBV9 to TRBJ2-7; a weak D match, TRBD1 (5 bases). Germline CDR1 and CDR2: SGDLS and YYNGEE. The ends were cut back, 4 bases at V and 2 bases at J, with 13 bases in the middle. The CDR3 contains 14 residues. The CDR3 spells CASSPRQSAYEQYF. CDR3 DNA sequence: TGTGCCAGCAGCCCTCGACAGTCCGCCTACGAGCAGTACTTC. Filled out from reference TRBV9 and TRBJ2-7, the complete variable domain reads DSGVTQTPKHLITATGQRVTLRCSPRSGDLSVYWYQQSLDQGLQFLIQYYNGEERAKGNILERFSAQQFPDLHSELNLSSLELGDSALYFCASSPRQSAYEQYFGPGTRLTVT.

DNA of the CDR3: TGCAGCGTGGCCCGGACGGATGAAGCTTTCTTT. Translated, it gives CSVARTDEAFF. The V and J genes are TRBV29-1 and TRBJ1-1, with D uncertain. In germline, CDR1 is SQVTM, CDR2 ANQGSEA. V was shortened by 6 bases and J by 7 bases, with 12 bases between the two germline ends. The CDR3 sequence is 11 residues long. The full variable domain, completed using reference TRBV29-1 and TRBJ1-1, is SAVISQKPSRDICQRGTSLTIQCQVDSQVTMMFWYRQQPGQSLTLIATANQGSEATYESGFVIDKFPISRPNLTFSTLTVSNMSPEDSSIYLCSVARTDEAFFGQGTRLTVV.

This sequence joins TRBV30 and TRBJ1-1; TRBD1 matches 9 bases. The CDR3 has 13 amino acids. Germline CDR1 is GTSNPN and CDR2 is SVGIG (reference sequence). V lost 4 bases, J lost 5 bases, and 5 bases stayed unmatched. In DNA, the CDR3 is TGTGCCTGGACCCCGGACAGGGGAACTGAAGCTTTCTTT. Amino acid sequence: CAWTPDRGTEAFF.

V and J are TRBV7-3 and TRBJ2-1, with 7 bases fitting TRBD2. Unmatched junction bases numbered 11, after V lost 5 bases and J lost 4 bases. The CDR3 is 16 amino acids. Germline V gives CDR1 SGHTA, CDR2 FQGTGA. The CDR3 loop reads CASSANRAGRYNEQFF. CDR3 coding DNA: TGTGCCAGCAGCGCCAATCGAGCGGGAAGGTACAATGAGCAGTTCTTC. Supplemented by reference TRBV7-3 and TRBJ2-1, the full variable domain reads GAGVSQTPSNKVTEKGKYVELRCDPISGHTALYWYRQSLGQGPEFLIYFQGTGAADDSGLPNDRFFAVRPEGSVSTLKIQRTERGDSAVYLCASSANRAGRYNEQFFGPGTRLTVL.

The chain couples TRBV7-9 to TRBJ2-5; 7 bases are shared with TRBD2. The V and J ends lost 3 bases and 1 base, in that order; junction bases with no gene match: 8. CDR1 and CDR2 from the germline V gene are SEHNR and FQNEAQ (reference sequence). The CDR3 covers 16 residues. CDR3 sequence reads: CASSLGRGHLQETQYF. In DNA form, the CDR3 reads TGTGCCAGCAGCTTGGGGAGGGGCCACCTCCAAGAGACCCAGTACTTC.

The CDR3 region has the DNA TGTGCCAGCTCACCGACAGGGGCGAACTATGGCTACACCTTC. Protein product: CASSPTGANYGYTF. The rearrangement links TRBV18 to TRBJ1-2; 8 bases match TRBD1. Germline lookup yields CDR1 KGHSH and CDR2 LQKENI. Losses at the gene ends were 3 bases for V and 2 bases for J; bases not matched to a gene: 2. CDR3 length: 14 amino acids.

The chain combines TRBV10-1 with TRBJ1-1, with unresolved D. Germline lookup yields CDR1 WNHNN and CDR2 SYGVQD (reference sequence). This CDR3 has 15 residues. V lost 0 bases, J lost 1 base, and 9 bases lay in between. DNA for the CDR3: TGCGCCAGCAGTGAGTCGATTTGGAGGAACACTGAAGCTTTCTTT. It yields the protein CASSESIWRNTEAFF.

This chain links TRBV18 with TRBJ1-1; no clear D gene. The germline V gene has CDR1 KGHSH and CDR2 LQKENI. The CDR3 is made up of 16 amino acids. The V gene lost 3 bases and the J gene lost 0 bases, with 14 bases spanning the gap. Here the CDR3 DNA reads TGTGCCAGCTCACCCACAGAGGAGAACATGAACACTGAAGCTTTCTTT. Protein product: CASSPTEENMNTEAFF.

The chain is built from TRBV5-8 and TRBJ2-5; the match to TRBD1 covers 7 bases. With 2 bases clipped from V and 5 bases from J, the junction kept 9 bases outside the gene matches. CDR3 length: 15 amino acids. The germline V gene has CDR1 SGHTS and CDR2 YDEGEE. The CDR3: CASSFNTGVKETQYF. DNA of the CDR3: TGTGCCAGCAGCTTTAACACAGGGGTTAAGGAGACCCAGTACTTC.

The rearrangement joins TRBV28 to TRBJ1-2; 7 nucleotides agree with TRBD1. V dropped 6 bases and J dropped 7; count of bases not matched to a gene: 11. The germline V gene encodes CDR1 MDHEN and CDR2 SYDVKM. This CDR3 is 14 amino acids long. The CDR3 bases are TGTGCCAGCAGCCGGGACAGCCGGGAATCTGGCTACACCTTC. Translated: CASSRDSRESGYTF.